This T cell receptor (beta chain) emerged from a study of blood T cell repertoires in COVID-19. About the research overall: There were acute and convalescent COVID-19 samples, and they came from the United States, Italy and Spain.

Per the study methods: Reference gene primer amplification yielded estimated nucleated cell counts. The method was immunoSEQ multiplex PCR; TCRdb's version includes in-frame clones alone and lacks a portion of them. V, J and clone size were drawn from that table, and D and trimming were deduced from the DNA. The sample carries fewer than 350,000 clones, roughly nine tenths recorded once. This clone came up a few times. Germline CDR1 and CDR2: MDHEN and SYDVKM. The V end was cut by 8 bases, the J end by 5 bases, with 12 bases between. The CDR3 totals 12 residues. The sequence came from an older woman with COVID-19, enrolled during active disease. The chain is built from TRBV28 and TRBJ1-1; a weak D match, TRBD1 (5 bases). The sequencing input was peripheral blood. This CDR3 reads CASWGGGTEAFF. CDR3 sequence (DNA): TGTGCCAGCTGGGGTGGGGGGACTGAAGCTTTCTTT. Filled out from reference TRBV28 and TRBJ1-1, the complete variable domain reads DVKVTQSSRYLVKRTGEKVFLECVQDMDHENMFWYRQDPGLGLRLIYFSYDVKMKEKGDIPEGYSVSREKKERFSLILESASTNQTSMYLCASWGGGTEAFFGQGTRLTVV.